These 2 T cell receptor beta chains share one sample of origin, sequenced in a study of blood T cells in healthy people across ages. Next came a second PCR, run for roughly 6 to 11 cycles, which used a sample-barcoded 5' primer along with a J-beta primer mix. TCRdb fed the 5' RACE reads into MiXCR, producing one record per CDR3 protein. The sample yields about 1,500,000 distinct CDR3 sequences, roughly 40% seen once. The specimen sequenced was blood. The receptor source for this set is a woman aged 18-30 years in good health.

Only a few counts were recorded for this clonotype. CDR3 in amino acids: CASSVQLAYEQYF. The CDR3 bases are TGCGCCAGCAGCGTGCAGCTTGCCTACGAGCAGTACTTC. The gene calls are TRBV5-1 and TRBJ2-7; D is undetermined. The V end was cut by 4 bases, the J end by 2 bases, with 10 bases between. The CDR3 is 13 residues long. Germline assignment: CDR1 SGHRS and CDR2 YFSETQ.

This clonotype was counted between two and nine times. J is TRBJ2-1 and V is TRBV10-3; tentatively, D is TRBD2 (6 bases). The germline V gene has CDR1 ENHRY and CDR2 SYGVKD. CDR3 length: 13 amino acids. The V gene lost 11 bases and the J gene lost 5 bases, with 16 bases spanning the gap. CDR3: CASRRGLDNEQFF. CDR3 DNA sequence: TGTGCCTCTCGGCGGGGTCTCGACAATGAGCAGTTCTTC.